Presented here are 10 T cell receptor beta chains from one specimen sequenced in a study of CD8+ T cells in alopecia areata. Extracted from the samples, RNA was reverse transcribed into cDNA to serve as the sequencing template. TCRdb's table, derived via immunoSEQ multiplex PCR, lists solely in-frame clones and lacks some. Among some 170,000 clones listed, 50% to 75% were seen once. The source was CD4+ T cells sorted from blood, collected at week 0. The receptors come from a human donor with alopecia areata.

The chain combines TRBV27 with TRBJ1-6, with 7 bases that match TRBD1. Germline assignment: CDR1 MNHEY and CDR2 SMNVEV (reference sequence). This CDR3 is 16 amino acids long. Unmatched junction bases numbered 10, after V lost 5 bases and J lost 6 bases. The CDR3 nucleotides read TGTGCCAGCAGTCTAGAGACAGGGTTGGGTAATTCACCCCTCCACTTT. It specifies CASSLETGLGNSPLHF.

This clone was counted a few times. This chain uses TRBV5-1 with TRBJ2-1; D might be TRBD1 (6 bases). Germline-derived CDR1 and CDR2 are SGHRS and YFSETQ. Between the trimmed V and J ends, which lost 7 bases and 0 bases, there was a span of 8 bases. This CDR3 comprises 13 residues. CDR3 region: CASRDTSYNEQFF. As DNA, the CDR3 is TGCGCCAGCCGGGACACCTCCTACAATGAGCAGTTCTTC.

This clone has only one observation. The chain combines TRBV29-1 with TRBJ2-1; unclear D gene. The CDR3 is 11 residues long. Germline lookup yields CDR1 SQVTM and CDR2 ANQGSEA. The DNA of the CDR3 is TGCAGTACTGGTGGGGATAATGAGCAGTTCTTC. Its translation: CSTGGDNEQFF.

The chain has TRBV28 and TRBJ1-1; D is ambiguous. CDR1 is MDHEN, CDR2 SYDVKM, per germline. The CDR3 has 13 residues. The germline V and J ends were trimmed by 5 bases and 5 bases, with 12 bases remaining between them. CDR3 loop: CASSTTLGTEAFF. In nucleotides, the CDR3 is TGTGCCAGCAGTACAACCCTGGGGACTGAAGCTTTCTTT.

This chain links TRBV4-1 with TRBJ1-5; no reliable D call. Germline values: CDR1 MGHRA, CDR2 YSYEKL. V lost 1 base to trimming and J lost 1 base, with 2 bases between them. The CDR3 extends over 13 amino acids. As DNA, the CDR3 is TGCGCCAGCAGCCAAGGCAGCAATCAGCCCCAGCATTTT. Its protein product is CASSQGSNQPQHF.

The chain joins TRBV18 to TRBJ2-7; no reliable D call. The CDR3 has 13 residues. V gave up 2 bases and J gave up 2 bases, with 7 bases separating them. Germline CDR1 is KGHSH and CDR2 is LQKENI. CDR3 region: CASSPRSPYEQYF. CDR3 DNA: TGTGCCAGCTCACCAAGGAGCCCCTACGAGCAGTACTTC.

The chain has TRBV30 and TRBJ1-2; TRBD1 matches at 11 bases. The germline V gene encodes CDR1 GTSNPN and CDR2 SVGIG (reference sequence). J gave up 8 bases and V 1 base, and 12 bases lay outside the gene matches. The CDR3 spans 16 residues. The DNA for the CDR3 is TGTGCCTGGAGTGCCGGACAGGGGGCGCCGGGTCGAGGCTACACCTTC. Protein sequence: CAWSAGQGAPGRGYTF.

The CDR3 DNA is TGTGCCAGCAGCTCCGGACACATCCAAGAGACCCAGTACTTC. It translates to CASSSGHIQETQYF. The chain recombines TRBV5-4 with TRBJ2-5; TRBD1 is a possible D gene (5 bases). The CDR3 consists of 14 residues. The V gene lost 3 bases and the J gene lost 1 base, with 10 bases spanning the gap. Per the germline V gene, CDR1 is SGHNT and CDR2 is YYREEE (reference sequence).

The gene calls are TRBV13 and TRBJ1-1; unclear D gene. Trimming left V 1 base short and J 0 bases short, with 9 bases between. This CDR3 contains 15 residues. Germline V gene data show CDR1 as PRHDT and CDR2 as FYEKMQ (reference sequence). The CDR3 nucleotides are TGTGCCAGCAGCTTAGACCGAACCGTGAACACTGAAGCTTTCTTT. Encoded protein: CASSLDRTVNTEAFF.

This clone was seen a few times. The chain is built from TRBV7-9 and TRBJ2-6; D gene uncertain. CDR3 length: 14 amino acids. CDR1 SEHNR and CDR2 FQNEAQ come from the germline V gene (reference sequence). The ends were cut back, 0 bases at V and 4 bases at J, with 4 bases in the middle. The CDR3 loop is CASSLARGANVLTF. DNA for the CDR3: TGTGCCAGCAGCTTAGCGCGGGGGGCCAACGTCCTGACTTTC.